The 21 T cell receptor beta chains presented below share a single source sample, sequenced in a study of blood T cell repertoires in COVID-19. Measured with immunoSEQ multiplex PCR; TCRdb has only the in-frame clones, and not every one. The table shows about 220,000 clones, with roughly 80% occurring only once. Sequencing was done on a sample of peripheral blood. All receptors derive from a human donor in a cohort sampled during active COVID-19.

The chain recombines TRBV2 with TRBJ1-5, with 8 bases lining up with TRBD1. This CDR3 is 15 amino acids long. The germline V gene has CDR1 SNHLY and CDR2 FYNNEI. Trimming removed 6 bases from V and 5 bases from J; junction bases left unmatched: 9. CDR3 bases: TGTGCCAGCAGCAAAGACAGGGGATGGGATCAGCCCCAGCATTTT. Translation: CASSKDRGWDQPQHF.

The V gene is TRBV14, the J gene TRBJ2-5; no firm D call. Germline V gene lookup returns CDR1 SGHDN and CDR2 FVKESK. The length of the CDR3 is 14 residues. V was cut by 0 bases and J by 2 bases, with 7 bases left in between. This CDR3 reads CASSQDTNQETQYF. DNA of the CDR3: TGTGCCAGCAGCCAAGATACTAATCAAGAGACCCAGTACTTC.

This clone is a singleton in its sample. The chain combines TRBV10-3 with TRBJ2-1; the match to TRBD2 covers 12 bases. The V gene end was trimmed by 3 bases and the J gene end by 4 bases; junction bases not matched to a gene: 7. CDR3 length: 17 residues. CDR1 is ENHRY, CDR2 SYGVKD, per germline. The CDR3 region has the DNA TGTGCCATCAGTGACCCGACTAGCGGGAGTGGGTACAATGAGCAGTTCTTC. Protein sequence: CAISDPTSGSGYNEQFF.

V usage is TRBV10-3 and J usage is TRBJ1-2; TRBD1 matches 10 bases. V lost 5 bases, J lost 4 bases, and 10 bases stayed unmatched. The CDR3 is made up of 16 amino acids. Germline CDR1 ENHRY, CDR2 SYGVKD. The DNA for the CDR3 is TGTGCCATCAGTTGGGACAGGGGACTATCGACCTATGGCTACACCTTC. Amino acids: CAISWDRGLSTYGYTF.

The chain combines TRBV30 with TRBJ1-2, with D unresolved. The CDR3 consists of 13 residues. From germline, CDR1 is GTSNPN and CDR2 SVGIG (reference sequence). V lost 2 bases to trimming and J lost 2 bases, with 9 bases between them. The CDR3 DNA is TGTGCCTGGAGTCTAACAGCAAACTATGGCTACACCTTC. Protein: CAWSLTANYGYTF.

The J gene is TRBJ2-4, the V gene TRBV6-6, with D maybe TRBD2 (5 bases). Germline V lookup: CDR1 MNHNY, CDR2 SVGAGI (reference sequence). The CDR3 contains 14 residues. Trimming cost V 2 bases and J 7 bases, with 12 bases left between them. The CDR3 loop reads CASSYHSEMNIQYF. The CDR3 region has the DNA TGTGCCAGCAGTTACCATAGCGAGATGAACATTCAGTACTTC.

V gene TRBV27 combines with J gene TRBJ1-1; 7 bases line up with TRBD1. The germline gives CDR1 MNHEY, CDR2 SMNVEV (reference sequence). With 6 bases clipped from V and 7 bases from J, the junction kept 11 bases outside the gene matches. The CDR3 contains 14 residues. This CDR3 is CASSHTQGFGEAFF. The CDR3 bases are TGTGCCAGCAGCCACACACAGGGGTTCGGTGAAGCTTTCTTT.

The V call is TRBV18, the J call TRBJ1-5; D gene unclear. The CDR3 totals 13 residues. Germline CDR1 reads KGHSH; CDR2 reads LQKENI. Between the trimmed V and J ends, which lost 2 bases and 4 bases, there was a span of 6 bases. The CDR3 DNA reads TGTGCCAGCTCACCATCGGGAAATCAGCCCCAGCATTTT. This translates into CASSPSGNQPQHF. Complete variable domain (other parts from reference TRBV18 and TRBJ1-5): NAGVMQNPRHLVRRRGQEARLRCSPMKGHSHVYWYRQLPEEGLKFMVYLQKENIIDESGMPKERFSAEFPKEGPSILRIQQVVRGDSAAYFCASSPSGNQPQHFGDGTRLSIL.

The chain is built from TRBV28 and TRBJ1-2; D may be TRBD1 (5 bases). This CDR3 is built from 16 residues. CDR1 is MDHEN, CDR2 SYDVKM, per germline. V shed 4 bases and J shed 4 bases, with 19 bases lying between them. The CDR3 sequence: CASSSPGGSQFYGYTF. The DNA of the CDR3 is TGTGCCAGCAGTTCCCCGGGGGGATCCCAATTCTATGGCTACACCTTC.

This chain joins TRBV27 and TRBJ1-6; D is ambiguous. V lost 7 bases to trimming and J lost 7 bases, with 8 bases between them. Germline V gene sequence: CDR1 MNHEY, CDR2 SMNVEV (reference sequence). This CDR3 contains 12 residues. The DNA for the CDR3 is TGTGCCAGCACCTTCGGGAATTCACCCCTCCACTTT. This encodes CASTFGNSPLHF.

This clone was recorded once. The rearrangement joins TRBV9 to TRBJ2-1; the D gene is possibly TRBD1 (5 bases). Germline CDR1 is SGDLS and CDR2 is YYNGEE. This CDR3 has 17 residues. Trimming removed 0 bases from V and 1 base from J, with 14 bases in between. This chain's CDR3 is CASSVESGRASYNEQFF. CDR3 nucleotides: TGTGCCAGCAGCGTAGAATCCGGCAGGGCGTCCTACAATGAGCAGTTCTTC. Supplemented by reference TRBV9 and TRBJ2-1, the full variable domain reads DSGVTQTPKHLITATGQRVTLRCSPRSGDLSVYWYQQSLDQGLQFLIQYYNGEERAKGNILERFSAQQFPDLHSELNLSSLELGDSALYFCASSVESGRASYNEQFFGPGTRLTVL.

The rearrangement joins TRBV29-1 to TRBJ2-7, with 14 bases identical to TRBD2. The junction had 5 bases not matched to a gene; V was cut back by 7 bases and J by 9 bases. Germline lookup yields CDR1 SQVTM and CDR2 ANQGSEA. This CDR3 contains 12 residues. As DNA, the CDR3 is TGCAGCGGGGAGACTAGCGGGAGGGTGCAGTACTTC. Residues: CSGETSGRVQYF.

This clone was seen only a few times. This rearrangement joins TRBV7-3 to TRBJ2-5; possible D gene TRBD1, 5 bases. Trimming cost V 0 bases and J 9 bases, with 17 bases left between them. The CDR3 spans 15 residues. Germline V gene sequence: CDR1 SGHTA, CDR2 FQGTGA. This chain's CDR3 is CASSLTLGPKVAQYF. The DNA of the CDR3 is TGTGCCAGCAGCTTAACGCTGGGGCCAAAGGTGGCCCAGTACTTC. Looking up the rest from reference TRBV7-3 and TRBJ2-5 gives the full variable domain: GAGVSQTPSNKVTEKGKYVELRCDPISGHTALYWYRQSLGQGPEFLIYFQGTGAADDSGLPNDRFFAVRPEGSVSTLKIQRTERGDSAVYLCASSLTLGPKVAQYFGPGTRLLVL.

This chain links TRBV27 with TRBJ1-2; the match to TRBD1 covers 9 bases. Unmatched junction bases numbered 11, after V lost 5 bases and J lost 4 bases. CDR3 length: 16 amino acids. The germline V gene encodes CDR1 MNHEY and CDR2 SMNVEV (reference sequence). The CDR3 protein is CASSPLSGQGFYGYTF. CDR3 DNA: TGTGCCAGCAGTCCCCTCTCAGGACAGGGGTTCTATGGCTACACCTTC.

The chain uses TRBV5-1 and TRBJ1-1; 10 bases fit TRBD1. Germline V lookup: CDR1 SGHRS, CDR2 YFSETQ. Trimming cost V 6 bases and J 7 bases; bases outside gene matches: 9. CDR3 length equals 14 residues. CDR3 amino acids: CASKRQGAEDEAFF. Here the CDR3 DNA reads TGCGCCAGCAAGAGACAGGGGGCGGAGGATGAAGCTTTCTTT.

The rearrangement joins TRBV27 to TRBJ2-1; TRBD1 matches 9 bases. The CDR3 runs 13 residues. Germline CDR1 is MNHEY and CDR2 is SMNVEV (reference sequence). Losses at the gene ends were 5 bases for V and 13 bases for J; bases not matched to a gene: 9. The CDR3 coding sequence is TGTGCCAGCAGTCCCGGGACAGGGTTTGACCAGTTCTTC. Translating it yields CASSPGTGFDQFF.

The rearrangement uses TRBV2 and TRBJ1-1, with D possibly being TRBD1 (5 bases). This CDR3 is 13 amino acids long. V lost 6 bases, J lost 1 base, and 9 bases lay in between. The germline V gene encodes CDR1 SNHLY and CDR2 FYNNEI. The CDR3 sequence: CASSRDSNTEAFF. The CDR3 DNA sequence: TGTGCCAGCAGCAGGGATTCGAACACTGAAGCTTTCTTT.

This clone showed up just once. The genes are TRBV3-1 (or the pseudogene TRBV3-2) and TRBJ2-7, with TRBD2 identical over 7 bases. This CDR3 is 18 amino acids long. The V gene end was trimmed by 0 bases and the J gene end by 6 bases; junction bases not matched to a gene: 17. Germline V CDR1 and CDR2: LGHDT, YNNKEL (reference sequence). The CDR3 DNA reads as TGTGCCAGCAGCCAAGACGTTGGTGAGGGTGGAGGGGAGGGCGAGCAGTACTTC. It codes for CASSQDVGEGGGEGEQYF.

This clone was detected a few times. The chain employs TRBV27 and TRBJ1-2, with 10 bases fitting TRBD1. Trimming removed 5 bases from V and 7 bases from J; junction bases left unmatched: 10. Germline CDR1 reads MNHEY; CDR2 reads SMNVEV (reference sequence). The CDR3 contains 15 residues. CDR3 nucleotide sequence: TGTGCCAGCAGTATCAGGGGACAGGGGAAGGTTGGCTACACCTTC. As protein: CASSIRGQGKVGYTF.

This clone appeared a few times. This chain joins TRBV5-1 and TRBJ1-2; TRBD1 aligns across 9 bases. The length of the CDR3 is 14 residues. The J segment lost 6 bases and the V segment lost 4 bases, leaving 7 bases of the junction unmatched. Per germline, CDR1 SGHRS and CDR2 YFSETQ. CDR3 DNA sequence: TGCGCCAGCAGCCCCATGGACAGGGGCCATGGCTACACCTTC. This encodes CASSPMDRGHGYTF. Combining the CDR3 with reference TRBV5-1 and TRBJ1-2 gives the whole variable domain KAGVTQTPRYLIKTRGQQVTLSCSPISGHRSVSWYQQTPGQGLQFLFEYFSETQRNKGNFPGRFSGRQFSNSRSEMNVSTLELGDSALYLCASSPMDRGHGYTFGSGTRLTVV.

The chain has TRBV5-1 and TRBJ2-7, with 9 positions matching TRBD1. The CDR3 is 14 residues long. The V gene end was trimmed by 4 bases and the J gene end by 3 bases; junction bases not matched to a gene: 5. Germline-derived CDR1 and CDR2 are SGHRS and YFSETQ. Here the CDR3 reads CASSRDRDVYEQYF. CDR3 nucleotides: TGCGCCAGCAGCCGGGACAGGGATGTCTACGAGCAGTACTTC.